This T cell receptor beta chain was sequenced in a study of blood T cell repertoires in COVID-19. The length of the CDR3 is 16 residues. Per the germline V gene, CDR1 is KGHSH and CDR2 is LQKENI. V lost 3 bases to trimming and J lost 9 bases; unmatched junction nucleotides: 11. The repertoire was sequenced with immunoSEQ multiplex PCR; TCRdb's copy has only in-frame clones and lacks some. Of a few hundred thousand clones in the sample, around 87% were seen once. The sequencing sample was made of peripheral blood. This TCR came from a man between 18 and 29 years old with active or convalescent COVID-19. The chain is built from TRBV18 and TRBJ2-5; 12 bases are shared with TRBD1. This CDR3 reads CASSPSGQGAGGAQYF. DNA of the CDR3: TGTGCCAGCTCACCTTCGGGACAGGGGGCAGGCGGGGCCCAGTACTTC.